This TCR beta chain emerged from a study of shared clonotypes between healthy human individuals. Whole-study results and caveats: When compared with the clonotypes that were shared by all four sorted-subset donors, the non-shared clonotypes turned out to have lower generation probabilities.

The V and J ends lost 2 bases and 9 bases respectively, with 11 bases between them. CDR1 MDHEN and CDR2 SYDVKM come from the germline V gene. The CDR3 spans 13 residues. The assay was run at deep level. Repertoires were generated with immunoSEQ multiplex PCR, while TCRdb's copy carries only in-frame clones and drops some. The sample comprises some 2 million clones, approximately 94% of which are singletons, and approximately 1.2% rests with the top ten. This clone was seen only once. The antigen is not known. Naive-designated CD8 cells lacked CD45RO, were positively enriched for CCR7, and omitted terminally differentiated effector memory CD45RA+ cells. Every one of the donors was a Caucasian adult that lived in Nashville, Tennessee.

The chain links TRBV28 to TRBJ2-1, with D perhaps TRBD1 or TRBD2 (6 bases each). Material for sequencing was naive CD8+ T cells sorted from blood. This clonotype was obtained from a man between 18 and 35 years old in good health. The chain's CDR3 is CASSLRGVGEQFF. The CDR3 region has the DNA TGTGCCAGCAGTTTAAGGGGGGTTGGTGAGCAGTTCTTC.